This TCR beta chain was identified in a study of T cells in Graves' hyperthyroidism and ophthalmopathy (dated by TCRdb to the late 2010s). Broadly, across the study: Peripheral blood was sampled at the time of initial diagnosis, prior to any treatment. In about 6 Graves' hyperthyroidism patients, the study also compared T-cell repertoires from thyroid tissue with T-cell repertoires from blood. To identify distinguishing TCR V-J signatures, a discovery cohort of 95 to 100 patients was used, comprising some 43 with Graves' ophthalmopathy and under 60 with stable Graves' hyperthyroidism. The 100 discovery patients were divided at random into training and test sets in a 7:3 ratio. Once sampling was done, hyperthyroidism patients were given methimazole at a starting dose of 30 mg daily, whereas ophthalmopathy patients were given high-dose intravenous methylprednisolone. TCR Vbeta CDR3 sequencing of 120 to 150 peripheral blood samples (approximately 44 ophthalmopathy, some 75 hyperthyroidism and around 17 progressor patients) is reported in the paper. Prospective prediction of ophthalmopathy was tested in an independent validation cohort of 18 hyperthyroidism patients and some 17 patients who later progressed to ophthalmopathy.

The TCR beta CDR3 regions were amplified from the RNA transcripts. A first-round RT-PCR of the TCR CDR3 used the HTBI primer set with the Qiagen OneStep RT-PCR kit. Libraries were constructed in a second round of multiplex PCR, after which size selection and purification were carried out. The libraries were sequenced on an Illumina HiSeq2000 using paired-end 100 bp reads. In the paper's pipeline: SOAPnuke was used to process the raw data, throwing out any read that contained adapters or uncalled bases, had a mean Phred below 15, or lacked an exact constant-primer or identifier match. COPE v1.2.5 was used to merge the high-quality paired reads, and each unique nucleotide sequence was defined as a clonotype. Clonotypes were aligned to IMGT TRBV, TRBD and TRBJ reference segments using MiTCR v1.1. The analysis was restricted to V-J combinations with a frequency above 0.0001, which together covered just over 99% of the repertoires. A TCS score was defined as the ratio of F50 (clonal expansion) to E x V (chaos), with BLOSUM62-based TCRdist applied between CDR3 peptides within each V-J. Welch's t-statistics and random forest reduced roughly 530 V-J features to some 14, which were used in a naive Bayes classifier (R e1071). The Morisita-Horn index was used to measure how similar the thyroid and blood repertoires were. TCRdb handled the public reads itself, with Q25 trimming in fastp and clone calling in MiXCR, and kept productive beta chains. Entries that share a CDR3 protein sequence are merged under the most common genes and DNA. TCRdb, not the original authors, processed these V and J calls. Counted in this sample were some 800,000 distinct CDR3 sequences; 35% to 45% of them appeared once. The ten largest clones add up to roughly 8.3% of the sample.

CDR1 and CDR2 (SNHLY, FYNNEI) derive from the germline V gene. The CDR3, cysteine through phenylalanine, is 12 amino acids long. The only DNA kept is the CDR3, 36 bases in frame from the first base. At the junction V is shortened by 6 bases and J by 8 bases, with 11 bases in between. Overall study outcomes, separate from this receptor: Most expanded thyroid clonotypes (frequency above 0.001) were also detected in blood, a finding suggesting that blood repertoires may reflect thyroid immune responses. Sample size was not statistically predetermined, and investigators were not blinded to group allocation. A 13 V-J signature model separated ophthalmopathy from stable hyperthyroidism, with around 90% sensitivity and just under 84% specificity in cross-validation and 80%/75% in testing. In validation, progression to ophthalmopathy was predicted by the model with around 71% sensitivity and roughly 76% specificity, a median of about 6.4 months before onset.

A patient counted as having stable Graves' hyperthyroidism if no progression to ophthalmopathy occurred over 18 months of follow-up. Hyperthyroidism patients were newly diagnosed, had a disease duration of under 2 months, and were aged 18 to 65 years. Exclusion was applied to patients with uncontrolled infections, other autoimmune diseases, pregnancy or lactation. Diagnoses were established on the basis of clinical symptoms, serum thyroxine and TRAb, thyroid ultrasound, and orbital computed tomography. PBMCs were isolated from approximately 10 ml of fresh peripheral blood by Ficoll-Paque density gradient centrifugation. Total RNA was extracted with Trizol reagent, and quality was checked on an Agilent 2100 Bioanalyzer. This clonotype was counted only a few times. The clone's antigen remains unknown. Base quality data are lacking; no much larger clone is found one base away.

This TCR derives from a man aged 18 to 35 with Graves' hyperthyroidism. This chain joins TRBV2 to TRBJ1-3; the D gene assignment is ambiguous. Input material: blood. The bases read TGTGCCAGCAGGGATCCTGGTGACACCATATATTTT. This yields the protein CASRDPGDTIYF.